A selection of T cell receptor beta chains follows, all from one sample in a study of spatial heterogeneity in lung cancer. TCRdb ran MiXCR on the 5' RACE reads and lists one entry per CDR3 protein. Of tens of thousands of distinct CDR3 sequences in the sample, 12% were seen once. Here the sequenced sample was PBMCs, taken at surgery. These receptors were obtained from a male donor with early-stage non-small cell lung cancer. Both conserved end residues are part of each CDR3. The order of the fields is J gene, D gene, V gene, CDR3 protein. D genes are given only for firm matches.

TRBJ2-7,NA,TRBV20-1,CSAKRGLALSYEQYF
TRBJ2-3,NA,TRBV27,CASSPGPSWGTDTQYF
TRBJ2-1,TRBD1,TRBV5-4,CASSSGTGSYNEQFF
TRBJ2-7,NA,TRBV6-1,CASSDPGPWSEQYF
TRBJ1-2,TRBD1,TRBV24-1,CATSDLPGQGKDSGYTF
TRBJ2-2,TRBD2,TRBV7-2,CASSVIAGGTGALFF
TRBJ1-2,NA,TRBV11-2,CASSSTGGANYGYTF
TRBJ2-7,NA,TRBV3-1,CASSFMTENYEQYF
TRBJ1-1,NA,TRBV9,CASSLDGNTEAFF
TRBJ2-2,TRBD1,TRBV5-1,CASSVSGTGETGELFF
TRBJ2-3,TRBD2,TRBV5-1,CASSLGLAGFADTQYF
TRBJ2-5,NA,TRBV10-3,CAIRPALGPDGTQYF
TRBJ1-1,NA,TRBV11-2,CASSLGSWGKEAFF
TRBJ2-7,NA,TRBV28,CASGEAGRHEQYF
TRBJ2-3,TRBD2,TRBV20-1,CSARDGWEGDTQYF
TRBJ2-2,TRBD2,TRBV4-3,CASSQGTSSIGELFF
TRBJ1-1,NA,TRBV6-2/TRBV6-3,CASSYHGGVTEAFF
TRBJ1-1,NA,TRBV7-9,CASTPTQGVKEAFF
TRBJ1-1,NA,TRBV6-5,CASSYSTHTEAFF
TRBJ2-7,NA,TRBV10-2,CASSVPSSSYEQYF